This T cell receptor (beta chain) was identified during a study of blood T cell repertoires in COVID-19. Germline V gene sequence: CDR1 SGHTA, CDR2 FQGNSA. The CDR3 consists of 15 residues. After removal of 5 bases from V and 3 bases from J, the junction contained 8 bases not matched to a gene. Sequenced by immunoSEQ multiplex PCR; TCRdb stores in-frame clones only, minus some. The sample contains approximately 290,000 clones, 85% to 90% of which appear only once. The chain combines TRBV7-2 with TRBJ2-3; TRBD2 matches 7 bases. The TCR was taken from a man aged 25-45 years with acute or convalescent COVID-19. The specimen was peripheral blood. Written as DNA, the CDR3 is TGTGCCAGCAGCGCGTTAAGACTAGCAACAGATACGCAGTATTTT. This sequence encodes CASSALRLATDTQYF.